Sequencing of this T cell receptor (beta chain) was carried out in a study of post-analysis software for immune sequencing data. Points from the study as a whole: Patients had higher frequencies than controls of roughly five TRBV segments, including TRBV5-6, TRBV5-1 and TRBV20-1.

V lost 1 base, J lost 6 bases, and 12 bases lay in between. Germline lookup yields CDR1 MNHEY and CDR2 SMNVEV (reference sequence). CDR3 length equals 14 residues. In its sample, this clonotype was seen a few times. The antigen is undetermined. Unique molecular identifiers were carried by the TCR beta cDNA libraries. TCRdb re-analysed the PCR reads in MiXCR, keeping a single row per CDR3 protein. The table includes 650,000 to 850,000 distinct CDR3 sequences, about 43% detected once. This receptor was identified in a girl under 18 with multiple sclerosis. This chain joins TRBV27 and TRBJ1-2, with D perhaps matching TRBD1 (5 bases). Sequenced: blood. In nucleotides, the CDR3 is TGTGCCAGCAGTTTATACCAGGGCTACGATGGCTACACCTTC. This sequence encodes CASSLYQGYDGYTF.